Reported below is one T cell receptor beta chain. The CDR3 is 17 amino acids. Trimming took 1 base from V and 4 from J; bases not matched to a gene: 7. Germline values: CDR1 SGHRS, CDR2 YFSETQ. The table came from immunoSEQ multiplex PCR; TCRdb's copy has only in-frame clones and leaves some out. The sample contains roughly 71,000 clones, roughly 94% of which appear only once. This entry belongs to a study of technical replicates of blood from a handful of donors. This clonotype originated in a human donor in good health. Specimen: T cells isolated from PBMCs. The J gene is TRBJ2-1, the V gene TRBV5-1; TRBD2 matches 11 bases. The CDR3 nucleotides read TGCGCCAGCAGCTTGAATCCGGGACTAGCGGATTACAATGAGCAGTTCTTC. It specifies CASSLNPGLADYNEQFF. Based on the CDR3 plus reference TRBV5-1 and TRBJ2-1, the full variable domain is KAGVTQTPRYLIKTRGQQVTLSCSPISGHRSVSWYQQTPGQGLQFLFEYFSETQRNKGNFPGRFSGRQFSNSRSEMNVSTLELGDSALYLCASSLNPGLADYNEQFFGPGTRLTVL.